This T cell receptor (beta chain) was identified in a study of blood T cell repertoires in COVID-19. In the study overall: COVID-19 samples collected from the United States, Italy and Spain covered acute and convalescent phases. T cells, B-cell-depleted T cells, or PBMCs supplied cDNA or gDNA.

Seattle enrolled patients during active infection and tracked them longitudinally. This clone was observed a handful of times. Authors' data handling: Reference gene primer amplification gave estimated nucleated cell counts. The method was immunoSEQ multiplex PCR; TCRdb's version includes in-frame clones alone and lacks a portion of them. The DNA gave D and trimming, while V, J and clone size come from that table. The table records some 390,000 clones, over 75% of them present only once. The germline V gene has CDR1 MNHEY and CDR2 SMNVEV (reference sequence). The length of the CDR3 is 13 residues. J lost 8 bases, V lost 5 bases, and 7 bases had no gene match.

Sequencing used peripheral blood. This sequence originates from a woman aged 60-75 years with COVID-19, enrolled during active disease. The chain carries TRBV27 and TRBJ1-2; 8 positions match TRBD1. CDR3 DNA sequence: TGTGCCAGCAGTCCATGGACAGGGAACGGCTACACCTTC. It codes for CASSPWTGNGYTF.